A selection of T cell receptor beta chains follows, all from one sample in a study of CD8 T cells in Susac syndrome. Using its own MiXCR run on the immunoSEQ multiplex PCR reads, TCRdb lists one record per CDR3 protein. Of tens of thousands of distinct CDR3 sequences listed, about 93% were seen once; the top ten hold roughly 0.24%. Specimen: CD8+ T cells from PBMCs. The receptors derive from a human donor in good health. CDR3s include the opening cysteine and the closing phenylalanine or tryptophan. A D gene is named only where the DNA matches it firmly.

CDR3 length: 17
D gene: -
J gene: TRBJ2-5
V gene: TRBV9
CDR3 protein: CASSVSTSGTYEETQYF
CDR3 DNA: TGTGCCAGCAGCGTGTCAACCTCGGGGACATATGAAGAGACCCAGTACTTC

CDR3 length: 13
D gene: -
J gene: TRBJ1-2
V gene: TRBV12-3/TRBV12-4
CDR3 protein: CASSGTGNYGYTF
CDR3 DNA: TGTGCCAGCAGTGGGACGGGTAACTATGGCTACACCTTC

CDR3 length: 14
D gene: -
J gene: TRBJ1-2
V gene: TRBV5-1
CDR3 protein: CASSLVSSDGGYTF
CDR3 DNA: TGCGCCAGCAGCTTGGTTTCTTCCGACGGGGGCTACACCTTC

CDR3 length: 12
D gene: -
J gene: TRBJ2-7
V gene: TRBV7-9
CDR3 protein: CASSALPYEQYF
CDR3 DNA: TGTGCCAGCAGCGCTCTCCCCTACGAGCAGTACTTC

CDR3 length: 14
D gene: -
J gene: TRBJ2-7
V gene: TRBV5-1
CDR3 protein: CASSLEGSDYEQYF
CDR3 DNA: TGCGCCAGCAGCTTGGAGGGCAGCGACTACGAGCAGTACTTC

CDR3 length: 16
D gene: -
J gene: TRBJ1-1
V gene: TRBV27
CDR3 protein: CASSSSARTPNTEAFF
CDR3 DNA: TGTGCCAGCAGTTCCTCCGCACGGACCCCGAACACTGAAGCTTTCTTT

CDR3 length: 14
D gene: -
J gene: TRBJ1-3
V gene: TRBV29-1
CDR3 protein: CSVAGWDSGNTIYF
CDR3 DNA: TGCAGCGTTGCAGGATGGGACTCTGGAAACACCATATATTTT

CDR3 length: 11
D gene: -
J gene: TRBJ1-5
V gene: TRBV28
CDR3 protein: CASSFNQPQHF
CDR3 DNA: TGTGCCAGCAGTTTCAATCAGCCCCAGCATTTT

CDR3 length: 15
D gene: -
J gene: TRBJ1-1
V gene: TRBV7-9
CDR3 protein: CASSYGRGMNTEAFF
CDR3 DNA: TGTGCCAGCAGCTACGGGAGGGGCATGAACACTGAAGCTTTCTTT

CDR3 length: 15
D gene: TRBD2
J gene: TRBJ2-3
V gene: TRBV11-2
CDR3 protein: CASRPLAAITDTQYF
CDR3 DNA: TGTGCCAGCAGACCTCTAGCGGCTATCACAGATACGCAGTATTTT

CDR3 length: 18
D gene: TRBD1
J gene: TRBJ1-2
V gene: TRBV29-1
CDR3 protein: CSVDLDPGQRRSGYGYTF
CDR3 DNA: TGCAGCGTTGACCTCGATCCGGGACAGCGCCGATCTGGCTATGGCTACACCTTC